Given below is one T cell receptor beta chain in context. Trimming cost V 0 bases and J 5 bases, with 18 bases left between them. This CDR3 has 17 amino acids. From germline, CDR1 is SGDLS and CDR2 YYNGEE. The PCR used 60 Vbeta and 13 Jbeta primers. Produced via immunoSEQ multiplex PCR; TCRdb's table is partial and in-frame only. Of fewer than 200,000 clones listed, about 82% are singletons. This record comes from a study of cytomegalovirus exposure and HLA in healthy donors. The clonotype comes from a female donor in good health and CMV-seronegative. The specimen was PBMCs. The V and J genes are TRBV9 and TRBJ2-1, with a possible D match to TRBD2 (6 bases). CDR3 protein: CASSVASGSSGNNEQFF. Written as DNA, the CDR3 is TGTGCCAGCAGCGTAGCCTCAGGGAGTAGCGGAAACAATGAGCAGTTCTTC.